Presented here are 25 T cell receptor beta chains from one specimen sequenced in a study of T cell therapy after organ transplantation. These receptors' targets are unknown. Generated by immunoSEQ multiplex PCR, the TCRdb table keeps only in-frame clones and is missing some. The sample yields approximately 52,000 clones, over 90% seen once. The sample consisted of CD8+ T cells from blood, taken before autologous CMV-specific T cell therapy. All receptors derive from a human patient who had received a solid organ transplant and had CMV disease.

CDR3 sequence: CASSLGESLEAFF. DNA for the CDR3: TGTGCCAGCAGCTTAGGGGAAAGCCTTGAAGCTTTCTTT. This chain uses TRBV11-2 with TRBJ1-1; D remains unclear. CDR3 length equals 13 residues. V lost 1 base and J 7 bases, leaving 10 bases between the germline ends. CDR1 and CDR2 from the germline V gene are SGHAT and FQNNGV.

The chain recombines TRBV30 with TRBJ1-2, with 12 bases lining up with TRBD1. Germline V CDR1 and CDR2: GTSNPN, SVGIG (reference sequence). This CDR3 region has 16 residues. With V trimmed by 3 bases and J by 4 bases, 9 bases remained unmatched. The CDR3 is CAWRAGTGGTGYGYTF. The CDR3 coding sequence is TGTGCCTGGAGAGCCGGGACAGGGGGCACCGGCTATGGCTACACCTTC.

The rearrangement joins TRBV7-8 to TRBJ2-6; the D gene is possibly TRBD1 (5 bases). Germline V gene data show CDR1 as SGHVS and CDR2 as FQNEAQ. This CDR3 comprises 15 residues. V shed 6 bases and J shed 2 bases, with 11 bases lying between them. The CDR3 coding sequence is TGTGCCAGCAGTCCAAGGGGAACTGGGGCCAACGTCCTGACTTTC. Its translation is CASSPRGTGANVLTF.

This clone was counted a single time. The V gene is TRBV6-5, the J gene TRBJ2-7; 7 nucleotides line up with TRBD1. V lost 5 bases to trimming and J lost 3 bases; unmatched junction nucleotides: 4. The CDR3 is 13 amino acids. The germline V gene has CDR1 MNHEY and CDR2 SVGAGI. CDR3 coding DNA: TGTGCCAGCAGTCCGGGGACAGACTACGAGCAGTACTTC. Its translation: CASSPGTDYEQYF.

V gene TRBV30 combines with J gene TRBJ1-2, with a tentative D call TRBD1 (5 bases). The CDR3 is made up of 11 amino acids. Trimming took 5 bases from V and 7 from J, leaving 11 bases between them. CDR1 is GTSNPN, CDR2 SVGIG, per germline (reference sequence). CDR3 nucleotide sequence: TGTGCCTGGGGGACCTGGGGTGGCTACACCTTC. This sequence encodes CAWGTWGGYTF.

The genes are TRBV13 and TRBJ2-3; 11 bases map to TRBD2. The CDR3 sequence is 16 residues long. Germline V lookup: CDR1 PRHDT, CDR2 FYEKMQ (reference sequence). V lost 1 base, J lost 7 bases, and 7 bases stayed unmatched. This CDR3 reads CASSLVGSGGVYTQYF. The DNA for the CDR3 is TGTGCCAGCAGCTTAGTAGGTAGCGGGGGGGTATATACGCAGTATTTT. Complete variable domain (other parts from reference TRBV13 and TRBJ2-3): AAGVIQSPRHLIKEKRETATLKCYPIPRHDTVYWYQQGPGQDPQFLISFYEKMQSDKGSIPDRFSAQQFSDYHSELNMSSLELGDSALYFCASSLVGSGGVYTQYFGPGTRLTVL.

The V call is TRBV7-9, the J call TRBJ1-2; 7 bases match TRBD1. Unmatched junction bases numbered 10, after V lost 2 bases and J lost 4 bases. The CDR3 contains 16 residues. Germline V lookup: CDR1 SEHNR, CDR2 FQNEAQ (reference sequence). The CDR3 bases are TGTGCCAGCAGCTTACACAGAGGAGACAGGGCCTATGGCTACACCTTC. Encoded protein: CASSLHRGDRAYGYTF.

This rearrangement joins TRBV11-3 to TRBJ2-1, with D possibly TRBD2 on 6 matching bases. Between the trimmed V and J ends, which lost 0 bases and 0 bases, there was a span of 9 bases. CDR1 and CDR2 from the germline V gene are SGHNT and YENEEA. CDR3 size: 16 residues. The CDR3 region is CASSLEAGSSYNEQFF. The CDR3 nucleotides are TGTGCCAGCAGCTTAGAGGCGGGAAGCTCCTACAATGAGCAGTTCTTC.

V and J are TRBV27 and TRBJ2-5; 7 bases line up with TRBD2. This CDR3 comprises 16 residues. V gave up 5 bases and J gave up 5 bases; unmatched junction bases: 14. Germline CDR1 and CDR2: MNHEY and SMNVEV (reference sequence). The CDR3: CASSQTGSIAGETQYF. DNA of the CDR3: TGTGCCAGCAGTCAAACAGGTAGCATAGCGGGCGAGACCCAGTACTTC.

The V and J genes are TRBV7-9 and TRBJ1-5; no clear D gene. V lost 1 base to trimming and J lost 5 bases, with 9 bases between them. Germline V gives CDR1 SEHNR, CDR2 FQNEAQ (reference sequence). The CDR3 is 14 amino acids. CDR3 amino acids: CASSLERKDQPQHF. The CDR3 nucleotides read TGTGCCAGCAGCTTAGAGCGGAAGGATCAGCCCCAGCATTTT.

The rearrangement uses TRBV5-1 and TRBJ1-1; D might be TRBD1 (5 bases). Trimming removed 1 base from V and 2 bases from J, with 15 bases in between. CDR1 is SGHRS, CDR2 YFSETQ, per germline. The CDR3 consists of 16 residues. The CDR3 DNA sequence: TGCGCCAGCAGCTTGATGGAGAGCAGGGACAACACTGAAGCTTTCTTT. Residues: CASSLMESRDNTEAFF.

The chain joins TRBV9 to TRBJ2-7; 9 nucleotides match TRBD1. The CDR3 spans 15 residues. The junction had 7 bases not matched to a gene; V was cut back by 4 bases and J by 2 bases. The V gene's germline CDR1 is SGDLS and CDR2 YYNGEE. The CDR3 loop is CASSPGTGNPYEQYF. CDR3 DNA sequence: TGTGCCAGCAGCCCAGGGACAGGGAATCCCTACGAGCAGTACTTC.

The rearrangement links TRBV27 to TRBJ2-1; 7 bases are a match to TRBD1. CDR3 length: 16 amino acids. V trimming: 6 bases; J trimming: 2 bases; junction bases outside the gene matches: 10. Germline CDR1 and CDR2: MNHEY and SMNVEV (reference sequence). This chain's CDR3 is CASSPPGTAAYNEQFF. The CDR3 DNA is TGTGCCAGCAGCCCCCCCGGGACAGCGGCCTACAATGAGCAGTTCTTC.

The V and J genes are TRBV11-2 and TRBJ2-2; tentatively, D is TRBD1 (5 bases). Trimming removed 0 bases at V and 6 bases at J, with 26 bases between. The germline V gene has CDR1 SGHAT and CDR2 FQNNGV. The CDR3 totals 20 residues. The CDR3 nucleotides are TGTGCCAGCAGCTTAGATCATTCTTGGGGCTCTGACAGATTGCCCGGGGAGCTGTTTTTT. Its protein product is CASSLDHSWGSDRLPGELFF.

CDR3 DNA sequence: TGTGCCAGCAGTTCGTGGGACAGAGTGTACAATGAGCAGTTCTTC. Amino acid sequence: CASSSWDRVYNEQFF. The genes are TRBV27 and TRBJ2-1, with 7 bases lining up with TRBD1. V lost 4 bases, J lost 4 bases, and 7 bases stayed unmatched. There are 15 residues in the CDR3. CDR1 and CDR2 from the germline V gene are MNHEY and SMNVEV (reference sequence).

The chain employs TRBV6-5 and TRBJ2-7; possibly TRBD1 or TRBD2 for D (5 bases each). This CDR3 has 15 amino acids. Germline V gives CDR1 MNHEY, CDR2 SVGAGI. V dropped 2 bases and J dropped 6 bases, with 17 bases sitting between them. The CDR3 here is CASSYGPGPLAEQYF. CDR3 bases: TGTGCCAGCAGTTACGGACCGGGACCCCTAGCCGAGCAGTACTTC.

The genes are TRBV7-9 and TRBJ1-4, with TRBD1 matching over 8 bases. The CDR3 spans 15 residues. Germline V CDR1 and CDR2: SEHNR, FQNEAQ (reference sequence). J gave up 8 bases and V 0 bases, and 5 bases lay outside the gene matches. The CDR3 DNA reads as TGTGCCAGCAGCTTAGCTACAGGGGGATTAGAAAAACTGTTTTTT. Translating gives CASSLATGGLEKLFF.

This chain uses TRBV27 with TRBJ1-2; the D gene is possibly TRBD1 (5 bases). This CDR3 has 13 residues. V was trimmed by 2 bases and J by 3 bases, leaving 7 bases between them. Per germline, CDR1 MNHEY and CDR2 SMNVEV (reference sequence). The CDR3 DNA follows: TGTGCCAGCAGTTTAGCGGGGGACTATGGCTACACCTTC. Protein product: CASSLAGDYGYTF.

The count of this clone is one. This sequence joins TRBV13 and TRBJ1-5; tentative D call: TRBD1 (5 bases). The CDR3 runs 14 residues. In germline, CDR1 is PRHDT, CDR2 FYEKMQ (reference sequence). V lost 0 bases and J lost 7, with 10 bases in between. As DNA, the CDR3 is TGTGCCAGCAGCTTAGGACGCGCAGGGCAGCCCCAGCATTTT. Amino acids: CASSLGRAGQPQHF.

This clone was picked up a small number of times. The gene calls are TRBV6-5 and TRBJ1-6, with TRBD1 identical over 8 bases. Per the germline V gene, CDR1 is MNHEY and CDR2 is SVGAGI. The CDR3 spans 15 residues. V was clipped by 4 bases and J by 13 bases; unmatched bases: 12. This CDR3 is CASSLRQGFPSPLHF. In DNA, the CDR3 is TGTGCCAGCAGTTTAAGACAGGGGTTTCCGTCCCCCCTCCACTTT.

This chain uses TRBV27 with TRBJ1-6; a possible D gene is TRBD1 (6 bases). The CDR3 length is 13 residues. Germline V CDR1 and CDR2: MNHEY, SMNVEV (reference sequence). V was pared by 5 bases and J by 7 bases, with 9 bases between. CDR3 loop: CASSQDRNSPLHF. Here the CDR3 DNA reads TGTGCCAGCAGTCAGGACAGAAATTCACCCCTCCACTTT.

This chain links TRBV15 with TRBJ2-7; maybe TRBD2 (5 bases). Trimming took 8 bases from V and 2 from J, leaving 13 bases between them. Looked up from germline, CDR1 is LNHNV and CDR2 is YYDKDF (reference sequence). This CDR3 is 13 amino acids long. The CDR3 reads CATAEGTAYEQYF. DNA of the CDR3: TGTGCCACCGCTGAGGGCACCGCCTACGAGCAGTACTTC. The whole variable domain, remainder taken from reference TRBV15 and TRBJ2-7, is DAMVIQNPRYQVTQFGKPVTLSCSQTLNHNVMYWYQQKSSQAPKLLFHYYDKDFNNEADTPDNFQSRRPNTSFCFLDIRSPGLGDTAMYLCATAEGTAYEQYFGPGTRLTVT.

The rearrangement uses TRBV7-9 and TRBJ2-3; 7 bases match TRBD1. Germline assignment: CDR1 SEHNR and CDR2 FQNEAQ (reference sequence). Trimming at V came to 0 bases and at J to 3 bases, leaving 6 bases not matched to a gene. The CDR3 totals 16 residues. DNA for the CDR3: TGTGCCAGCAGCTTAGCGTTAAGGGGGCGGACAGATACGCAGTATTTT. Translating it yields CASSLALRGRTDTQYF.

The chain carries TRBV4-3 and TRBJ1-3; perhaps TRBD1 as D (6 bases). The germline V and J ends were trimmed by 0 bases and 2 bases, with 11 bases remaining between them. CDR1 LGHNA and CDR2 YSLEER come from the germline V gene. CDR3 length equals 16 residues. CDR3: CASSQEQGYAGNTIYF. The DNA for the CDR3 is TGCGCCAGCAGCCAAGAACAGGGCTACGCTGGAAACACCATATATTTT.

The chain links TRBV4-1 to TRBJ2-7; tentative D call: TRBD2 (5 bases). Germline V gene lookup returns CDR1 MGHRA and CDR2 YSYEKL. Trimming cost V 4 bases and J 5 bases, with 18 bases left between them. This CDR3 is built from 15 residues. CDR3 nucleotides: TGCGCCAGCAGCCCGACGAGGGCCACGACCCACGAGCAGTACTTC. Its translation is CASSPTRATTHEQYF.